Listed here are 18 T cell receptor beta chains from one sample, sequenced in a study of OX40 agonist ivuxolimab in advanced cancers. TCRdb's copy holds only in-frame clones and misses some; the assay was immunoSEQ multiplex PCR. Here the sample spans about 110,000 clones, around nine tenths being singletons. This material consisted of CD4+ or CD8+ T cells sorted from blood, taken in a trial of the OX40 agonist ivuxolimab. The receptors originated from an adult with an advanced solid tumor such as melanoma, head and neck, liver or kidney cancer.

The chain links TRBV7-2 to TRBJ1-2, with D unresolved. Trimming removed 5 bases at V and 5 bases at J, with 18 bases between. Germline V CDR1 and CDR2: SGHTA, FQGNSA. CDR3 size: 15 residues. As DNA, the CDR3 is TGTGCCAGCAGCCCACAGAAAGGGAGTGGATATGGCTACACCTTC. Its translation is CASSPQKGSGYGYTF.

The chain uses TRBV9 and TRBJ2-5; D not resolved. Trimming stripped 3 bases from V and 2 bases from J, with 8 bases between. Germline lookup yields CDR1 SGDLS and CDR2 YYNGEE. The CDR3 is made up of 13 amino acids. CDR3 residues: CASSASPQETQYF. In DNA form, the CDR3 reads TGTGCCAGCAGCGCAAGCCCACAAGAGACCCAGTACTTC.

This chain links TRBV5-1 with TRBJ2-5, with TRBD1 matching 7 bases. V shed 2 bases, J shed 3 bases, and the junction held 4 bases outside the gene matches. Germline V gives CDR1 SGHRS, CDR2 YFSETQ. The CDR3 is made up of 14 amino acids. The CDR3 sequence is CASSLGQAKETQYF. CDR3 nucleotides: TGCGCCAGCAGCTTAGGACAGGCAAAAGAGACCCAGTACTTC. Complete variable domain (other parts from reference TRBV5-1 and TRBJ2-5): KAGVTQTPRYLIKTRGQQVTLSCSPISGHRSVSWYQQTPGQGLQFLFEYFSETQRNKGNFPGRFSGRQFSNSRSEMNVSTLELGDSALYLCASSLGQAKETQYFGPGTRLLVL.

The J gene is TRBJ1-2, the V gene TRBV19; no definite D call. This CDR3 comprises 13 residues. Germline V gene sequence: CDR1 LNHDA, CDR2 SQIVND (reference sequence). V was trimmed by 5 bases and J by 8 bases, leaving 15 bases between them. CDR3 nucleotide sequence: TGTGCCAGTAGTCCCCGTCTTGGGGAAGGCTACACCTTC. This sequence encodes CASSPRLGEGYTF.

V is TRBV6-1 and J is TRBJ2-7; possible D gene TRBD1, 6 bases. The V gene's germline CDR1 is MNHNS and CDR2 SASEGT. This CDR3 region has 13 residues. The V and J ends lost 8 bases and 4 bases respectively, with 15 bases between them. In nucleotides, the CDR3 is TGTGCCAGCGTTAATACAGGGAGATACGAGCAGTACTTC. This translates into CASVNTGRYEQYF.

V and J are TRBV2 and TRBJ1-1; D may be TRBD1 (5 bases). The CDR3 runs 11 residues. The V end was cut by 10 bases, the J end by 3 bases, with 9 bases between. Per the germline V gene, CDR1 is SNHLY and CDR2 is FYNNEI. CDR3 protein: CAILGDTEAFF. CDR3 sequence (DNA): TGTGCCATACTAGGGGACACTGAAGCTTTCTTT.

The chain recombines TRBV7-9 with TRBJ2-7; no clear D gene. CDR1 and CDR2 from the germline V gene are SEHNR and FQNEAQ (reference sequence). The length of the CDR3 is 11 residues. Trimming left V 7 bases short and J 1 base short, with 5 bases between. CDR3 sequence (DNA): TGTGCCAGCACCTCGTCCTACGAGCAGTACTTC. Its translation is CASTSSYEQYF.

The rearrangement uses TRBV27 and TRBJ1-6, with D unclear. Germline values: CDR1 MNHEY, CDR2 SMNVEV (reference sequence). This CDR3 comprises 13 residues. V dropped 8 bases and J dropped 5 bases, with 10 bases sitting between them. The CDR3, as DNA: TGTGCCAGCTCCTGGGCTGATAATTCACCCCTCCACTTT. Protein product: CASSWADNSPLHF.

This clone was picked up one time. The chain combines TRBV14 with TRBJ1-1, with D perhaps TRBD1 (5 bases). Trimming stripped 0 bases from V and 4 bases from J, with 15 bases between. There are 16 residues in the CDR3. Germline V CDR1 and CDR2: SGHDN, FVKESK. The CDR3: CASSQDSNRRATEAFF. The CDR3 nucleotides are TGTGCCAGCAGCCAAGATTCAAACAGGCGGGCCACTGAAGCTTTCTTT.

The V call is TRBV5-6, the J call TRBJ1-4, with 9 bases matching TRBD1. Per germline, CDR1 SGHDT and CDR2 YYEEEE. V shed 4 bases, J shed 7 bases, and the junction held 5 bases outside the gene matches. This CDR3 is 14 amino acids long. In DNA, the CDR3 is TGTGCCAGCAGCCTGGGACAGGGCTTTGAAAAACTGTTTTTT. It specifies CASSLGQGFEKLFF.

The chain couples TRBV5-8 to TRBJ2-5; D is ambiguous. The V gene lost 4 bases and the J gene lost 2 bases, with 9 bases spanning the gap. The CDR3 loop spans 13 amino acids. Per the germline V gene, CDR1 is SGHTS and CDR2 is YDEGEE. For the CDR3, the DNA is TGTGCCAGCAGCCCCTCGCAGCAAGAGACCCAGTACTTC. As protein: CASSPSQQETQYF.

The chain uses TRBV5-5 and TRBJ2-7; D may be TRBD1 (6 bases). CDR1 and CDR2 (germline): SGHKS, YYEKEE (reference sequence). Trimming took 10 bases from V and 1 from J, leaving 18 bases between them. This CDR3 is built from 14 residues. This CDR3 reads CAATWTDDSYEQYF. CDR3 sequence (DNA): TGTGCCGCGACCTGGACAGACGATTCCTACGAGCAGTACTTC.

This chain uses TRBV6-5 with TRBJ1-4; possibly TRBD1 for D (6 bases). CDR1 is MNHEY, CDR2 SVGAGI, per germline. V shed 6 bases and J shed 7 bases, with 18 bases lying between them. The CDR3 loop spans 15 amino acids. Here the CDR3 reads CASSDRRGGGEKLFF. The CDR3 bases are TGTGCCAGCAGCGACAGGAGGGGTGGGGGTGAAAAACTGTTTTTT.

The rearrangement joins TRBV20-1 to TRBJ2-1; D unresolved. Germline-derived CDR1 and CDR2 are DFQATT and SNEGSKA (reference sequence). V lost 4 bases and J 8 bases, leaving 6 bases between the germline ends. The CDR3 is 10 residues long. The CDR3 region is CSAKGDEQFF. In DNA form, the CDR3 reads TGCAGTGCTAAGGGCGATGAGCAGTTCTTC.

CDR3 DNA sequence: TGTGCCATCAGTGAGTCCTTGTTTGCGGCAAACCAAGAGACCCAGTACTTC. Residues: CAISESLFAANQETQYF. The rearrangement links TRBV10-3 to TRBJ2-5; D not certain. Germline V gene data show CDR1 as ENHRY and CDR2 as SYGVKD. This CDR3 spans 17 amino acids. V shed 0 bases and J shed 0 bases, with 14 bases lying between them.

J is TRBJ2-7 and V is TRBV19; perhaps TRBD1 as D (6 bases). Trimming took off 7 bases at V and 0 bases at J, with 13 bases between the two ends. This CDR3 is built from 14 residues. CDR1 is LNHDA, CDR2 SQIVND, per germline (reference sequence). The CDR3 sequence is CASKGGQSSYEQYF. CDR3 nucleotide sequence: TGTGCCAGTAAAGGCGGACAGAGCTCCTACGAGCAGTACTTC.

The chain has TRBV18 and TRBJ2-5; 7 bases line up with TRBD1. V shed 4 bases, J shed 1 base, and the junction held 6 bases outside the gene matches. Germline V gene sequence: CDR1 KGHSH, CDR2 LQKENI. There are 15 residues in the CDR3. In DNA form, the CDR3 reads TGTGCCAGCTCACGGCTGGGACAGCTCCAAGAGACCCAGTACTTC. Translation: CASSRLGQLQETQYF.

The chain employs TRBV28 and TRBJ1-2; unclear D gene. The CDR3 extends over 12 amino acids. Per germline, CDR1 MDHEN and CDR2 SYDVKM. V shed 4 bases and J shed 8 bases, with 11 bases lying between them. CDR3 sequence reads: CASSSLRRGYTF. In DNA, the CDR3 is TGTGCCAGCAGTTCTCTTCGGAGGGGCTACACCTTC.